The next 14 T cell receptor beta chains were all read from a single sample in a study of blood T cell repertoires in COVID-19. The method was immunoSEQ multiplex PCR; TCRdb's version includes in-frame clones alone and lacks a portion of them. The sample contains a few hundred thousand clones, 82% of which appear only once. The sample was peripheral blood. The receptors shown here come from a woman aged 18-29 years with acute or convalescent COVID-19.

Only one count was recorded for this clone. V and J are TRBV7-2 and TRBJ2-5; 8 bases match TRBD2. The ends lost 4 bases at V and 6 bases at J; junction bases unmatched: 10. Germline V lookup: CDR1 SGHTA, CDR2 FQGNSA. The CDR3 sequence is 15 residues long. The CDR3 DNA reads as TGTGCCAGCAGCTCGCGGGACTCGGGGGGGAAGACCCAGTACTTC. Protein product: CASSSRDSGGKTQYF.

The chain uses TRBV4-3 and TRBJ2-3; D is unresolved. The length of the CDR3 is 15 residues. Germline V lookup: CDR1 LGHNA, CDR2 YSLEER. Trimming left V 2 bases short and J 0 bases short, with 9 bases between. The CDR3 region is CASSQQTASTDTQYF. The CDR3, as DNA: TGCGCCAGCAGCCAACAAACAGCTAGCACAGATACGCAGTATTTT.

The chain employs TRBV3-1 (or the pseudogene TRBV3-2) and TRBJ2-7, with 9 nucleotides matching TRBD2. The CDR3 contains 14 residues. Germline CDR1 LGHDT, CDR2 YNNKEL (reference sequence). The V gene end was trimmed by 4 bases and the J gene end by 0 bases; junction bases not matched to a gene: 1. The CDR3: CASSLTSGSYEQYF. Written as DNA, the CDR3 is TGTGCCAGCAGCCTGACTAGCGGCTCCTACGAGCAGTACTTC.

The V gene is TRBV4-3, the J gene TRBJ2-5; the match to TRBD2 covers 7 bases. The length of the CDR3 is 15 residues. Germline V gene lookup returns CDR1 LGHNA and CDR2 YSLEER. The J segment lost 5 bases and the V segment lost 0 bases, leaving 6 bases of the junction unmatched. The CDR3 DNA is TGCGCCAGCAGCCAAGAAGCACCCGGGGGGGAGACCCAGTACTTC. As protein: CASSQEAPGGETQYF.

This chain uses TRBV27 with TRBJ1-4; 7 bases agree with TRBD1. The CDR3 runs 17 residues. V lost 3 bases, J lost 4 bases, and 11 bases stayed unmatched. Germline assignment: CDR1 MNHEY and CDR2 SMNVEV (reference sequence). The CDR3 loop is CASSFYRTGKLNEKLFF. As DNA, the CDR3 is TGTGCCAGCAGTTTCTACAGGACAGGCAAGCTTAATGAAAAACTGTTTTTT. Using reference TRBV27 and TRBJ1-4 for the parts outside the CDR3, the full variable domain is EAQVTQNPRYLITVTGKKLTVTCSQNMNHEYMSWYRQDPGLGLRQIYYSMNVEVTDKGDVPEGYKVSRKEKRNFPLILESPSPNQTSLYFCASSFYRTGKLNEKLFFGSGTQLSVL.

This rearrangement joins TRBV27 to TRBJ2-3; 14 nucleotides agree with TRBD2. The CDR3 extends over 16 amino acids. V dropped 6 bases and J dropped 4; count of bases not matched to a gene: 6. CDR1 is MNHEY, CDR2 SMNVEV, per germline (reference sequence). This chain's CDR3 is CASRRPGLAGADTQYF. CDR3 nucleotide sequence: TGTGCCAGCAGGCGACCGGGACTAGCGGGAGCAGATACGCAGTATTTT.

The chain uses TRBV7-2 and TRBJ2-3; D remains ambiguous. Trimming took off 2 bases at V and 2 bases at J, with 11 bases between the two ends. Germline V CDR1 and CDR2: SGHTA, FQGNSA. CDR3 length: 15 residues. This chain's CDR3 is CASSLRGRPTDTQYF. CDR3 sequence (DNA): TGTGCCAGCAGCTTACGCGGCCGGCCCACAGATACGCAGTATTTT. Combining the CDR3 with reference TRBV7-2 and TRBJ2-3 gives the whole variable domain GAGVSQSPSNKVTEKGKDVELRCDPISGHTALYWYRQSLGQGLEFLIYFQGNSAPDKSGLPSDRFSAERTGGSVSTLTIQRTQQEDSAVYLCASSLRGRPTDTQYFGPGTRLTVL.

This sequence joins TRBV5-4 and TRBJ2-7; D gene uncertain. Germline V gene data show CDR1 as SGHNT and CDR2 as YYREEE (reference sequence). V gave up 0 bases and J gave up 2 bases, with 6 bases separating them. The CDR3 consists of 13 residues. As DNA, the CDR3 is TGTGCCAGCAGCTTGGACACCCCCTACGAGCAGTACTTC. As protein: CASSLDTPYEQYF.

This sequence joins TRBV30 and TRBJ1-1, with D possibly TRBD1 on 5 matching bases. The CDR3 extends over 15 amino acids. Per the germline V gene, CDR1 is GTSNPN and CDR2 is SVGIG (reference sequence). V lost 0 bases to trimming and J lost 6 bases, with 17 bases between them. CDR3 coding DNA: TGTGCCTGGAGTGTACGGGGCAGGGAGGTCGCTGAAGCTTTCTTT. Translated: CAWSVRGREVAEAFF.

Turning to this clone: The identical CDR3 is also encoded by other nucleotide sequences in the sample. V is TRBV6-5 and J is TRBJ1-3, with 9 nucleotides matching TRBD1. The V gene end was trimmed by 0 bases and the J gene end by 1 base; junction bases not matched to a gene: 1. The CDR3 is made up of 16 amino acids. CDR1 and CDR2 from the germline V gene are MNHEY and SVGAGI. The chain's CDR3 is CASSYSGQGSGNTIYF. The CDR3 DNA reads TGTGCCAGCAGTTACTCAGGACAGGGGTCTGGAAACACCATATATTTT.

This clone was seen only once. The CDR3 reads CASKTGNHYGYTF. The DNA for the CDR3 is TGTGCCAGTAAAACCGGGAACCACTATGGCTACACCTTC. This sequence joins TRBV19 and TRBJ1-2; D is unresolved. This CDR3 is 13 amino acids long. V lost 7 bases, J lost 3 bases, and 12 bases lay in between. CDR1 is LNHDA and CDR2 is SQIVND in the germline V gene (reference sequence).

This clone was observed a few times. The chain combines TRBV7-9 with TRBJ1-1; 8 positions match TRBD1. The CDR3 sequence is 15 residues long. The junction had 5 bases not matched to a gene; V was cut back by 5 bases and J by 0 bases. CDR1 and CDR2 from the germline V gene are SEHNR and FQNEAQ (reference sequence). The CDR3 nucleotides read TGTGCCAGCAGCGCCGGGACAGGACTGAACACTGAAGCTTTCTTT. Translating gives CASSAGTGLNTEAFF.

The genes are TRBV4-3 and TRBJ1-1; 10 positions agree with TRBD1. This CDR3 spans 15 amino acids. V lost 3 bases to trimming and J lost 5 bases; unmatched junction nucleotides: 6. Germline assignment: CDR1 LGHNA and CDR2 YSLEER. CDR3 in amino acids: CASSHPGQGMTEAFF. The DNA of the CDR3 is TGCGCCAGCAGCCATCCGGGACAGGGGATGACTGAAGCTTTCTTT.

The chain joins TRBV4-2 to TRBJ1-2; D is ambiguous. Trimming removed 0 bases from V and 5 bases from J, with 13 bases in between. Germline CDR1 reads LGHNA; CDR2 reads YNFKEQ. This CDR3 has 15 residues. Here the CDR3 DNA reads TGTGCCAGCAGCCAAGATTCAGGAGGGTTTTATGGCTACACCTTC. Protein: CASSQDSGGFYGYTF.